This T cell receptor beta chain was sequenced during a study of radiotherapy plus CTLA-4 blockade in lung cancer. This clone was detected only a few times. What it binds is not known. General study results and limits: The study found tumor-derived TCR clones expanded in blood after radiotherapy plus ipilimumab.

Germline V lookup: CDR1 ENHRY, CDR2 SYGVKD. The CDR3 length is 15 residues. After removal of 5 bases from V and 0 bases from J, the junction contained 3 bases not matched to a gene. Sequencing was performed with immunoSEQ multiplex PCR; in TCRdb, only in-frame clones are kept and a portion is missing. This sample has about 51,000 clones; roughly 83% occur once, and the top ten carry about 8%. The source was peripheral blood, collected from a patient treated with radiotherapy plus ipilimumab. J is TRBJ2-3 and V is TRBV10-3; 9 bases agree with TRBD2. The clonotype was recovered from a human donor with non-small cell lung cancer who had a complete response to radiotherapy plus ipilimumab. This chain's CDR3 is CAISPTSGSTDTQYF. CDR3 nucleotide sequence: TGTGCCATCAGTCCGACTAGCGGCAGCACAGATACGCAGTATTTT.